The count of the clone carrying this TCR beta chain is one. The antigen remains undetermined. The data originate from a study of beta chain features in type 1 diabetes. Broader study findings: Within patients, naive, central memory and Treg TCRB repertoires seemed more similar than within healthy donors. Moderate yet significant TCRB CDR3 shortening was seen in Type 1 diabetes patients in all four CD4+ subsets. With patients and controls alike, PCR might favor shorter templates to an equal degree.

Sorted CD4+ subsets: naive, central memory, regulatory, stem cell-like memory (CD45RO/CCR7/CD25/CD127/CD95/CD27 panel). cDNA synthesis used the whole RNA isolate, giving expressed TCRB sequences. Sequencing used immunoSEQ multiplex PCR; TCRdb keeps in-frame clones, though not all of them. The sample contains roughly 160,000 clones, roughly 8% of which appear only once. The CDR3 extends over 13 amino acids. Germline CDR1 is WNHNN and CDR2 is SYGVQD (reference sequence). Trimming left V 5 bases short and J 3 bases short, with 9 bases between. The TCR sequence derives from a woman between 18 and 29 years old with type 1 diabetes. The sequencing input was central memory CD4+ T cells from blood. The chain employs TRBV10-1 and TRBJ2-3; TRBD1 might be the D (5 bases). DNA for the CDR3: TGCGCCAGCAGTCGCGACAGTACAGATACGCAGTATTTT. Protein product: CASSRDSTDTQYF.